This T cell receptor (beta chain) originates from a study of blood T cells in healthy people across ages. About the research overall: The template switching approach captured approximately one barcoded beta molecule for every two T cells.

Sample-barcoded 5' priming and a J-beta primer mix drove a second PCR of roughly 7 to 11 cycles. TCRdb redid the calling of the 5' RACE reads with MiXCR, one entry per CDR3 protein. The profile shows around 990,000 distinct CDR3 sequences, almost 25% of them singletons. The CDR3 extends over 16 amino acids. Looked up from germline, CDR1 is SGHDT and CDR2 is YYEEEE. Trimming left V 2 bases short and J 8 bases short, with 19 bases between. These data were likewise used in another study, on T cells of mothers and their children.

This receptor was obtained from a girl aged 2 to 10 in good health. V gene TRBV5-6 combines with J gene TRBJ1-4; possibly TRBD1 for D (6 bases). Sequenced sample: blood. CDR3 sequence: CASSFRGAGREEKLFF. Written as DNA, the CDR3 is TGTGCCAGCAGCTTCAGGGGCGCCGGGAGAGAAGAAAAACTGTTTTTT.